This T cell receptor (beta chain) was documented in a study of CD8+CD57+ T cells in acquired aplastic anemia. Whole-study results and caveats: Sharing between patients and controls was observed for around 30 CD8+ CDR3 sequences.

Germline trimming cut 6 bases from V and 3 bases from J; bases unmatched to any gene: 8. There are 14 residues in the CDR3. CDR1 is DFQATT, CDR2 SNEGSKA, per germline (reference sequence). This clonotype was observed many times. No antigen is known for it. CDR3 and TCR beta VDJ profiling relied on genomic DNA as the template. MiXCR, applied by TCRdb to the reads, yields one record per CDR3 protein. This sample has about 170,000 distinct CDR3 sequences, with 35% to 55% found just once. The receptor was derived from a human donor in good health. This rearrangement joins TRBV20-1 to TRBJ2-7, with TRBD2 matching over 10 bases. The sample consisted of sorted CD4+, CD8+, or CD8+CD57+ T cells (not recorded which) from PBMCs. CDR3 DNA: TGCAGTGCAATGACTAGCGGGCGGAACTACGAGCAGTACTTC. Protein product: CSAMTSGRNYEQYF.